This passage covers 10 T cell receptor beta chains from one sample sequenced in a study of vaccination and CD4 T cells after COVID-19. Once obtained from cultured CD4+ T cells, the DNA was sequenced using the Oncomine TCR Beta short-read assay. A single record per CDR3 protein comes from TCRdb applying MiXCR to the PCR reads. The sample has approximately 13,000 distinct CDR3 sequences; 55% to 70% are singletons. Treatment reported: approximately 11-day PBMC culture with coronavirus spike peptide pools or control peptides (ViraFEST assay). These receptors are not linked to any known antigen. Sample: CD4+ T cells from blood, cultured in vitro. These receptors all stem from a human donor who had recovered from COVID-19.

The chain employs TRBV5-1 and TRBJ2-7; D is uncertain. CDR1 is SGHRS and CDR2 is YFSETQ in the germline V gene. The CDR3 is made up of 14 amino acids. Trimming cost V 4 bases and J 5 bases, with 16 bases left between them. The CDR3 loop is CASSPTVQAHEQYF. The CDR3 region has the DNA TGCGCCAGCAGCCCGACCGTTCAAGCCCACGAGCAGTACTTC. The full variable domain, completed using reference TRBV5-1 and TRBJ2-7, is KAGVTQTPRYLIKTRGQQVTLSCSPISGHRSVSWYQQTPGQGLQFLFEYFSETQRNKGNFPGRFSGRQFSNSRSEMNVSTLELGDSALYLCASSPTVQAHEQYFGPGTRLTVT.

This clonotype is deemed medium-sized (0.01 to 0.1%). The genes are TRBV6-5 and TRBJ1-2; 8 bases map to TRBD1. The CDR3 sequence is 15 residues long. Germline CDR1 reads MNHEY; CDR2 reads SVGAGI. Trimming cost V 4 bases and J 4 bases; bases outside gene matches: 8. The CDR3 nucleotides are TGTGCCAGCAGTTCCCGGACAGGGCCTCTCTATGGCTACACCTTC. Translation gives CASSSRTGPLYGYTF.

The chain is built from TRBV20-1 and TRBJ1-2; D is uncertain. The CDR3 extends over 15 amino acids. Trimming cost V 2 bases and J 0 bases, with 13 bases left between them. Germline V gives CDR1 DFQATT, CDR2 SNEGSKA (reference sequence). The CDR3 spells CSARLLGRTNYGYTF. Written as DNA, the CDR3 is TGCAGTGCTAGACTCCTGGGTCGGACTAACTATGGCTACACCTTC.

The J gene is TRBJ2-1, the V gene TRBV6-1; tentative D call: TRBD2 (7 bases). The V end lost 5 bases, the J end lost 2 bases, and 16 bases lay between the germline ends. The CDR3 covers 16 residues. Germline lookup yields CDR1 MNHNS and CDR2 SASEGT. The CDR3 here is CASSPLGGRAYNEQFF. DNA for the CDR3: TGTGCCAGCAGTCCCCTAGGGGGGAGGGCCTACAATGAGCAGTTCTTC.

This clonotype was counted a few times. V usage is TRBV20-1 and J usage is TRBJ2-3; 7 positions agree with TRBD1. V lost 6 bases and J lost 0; bases outside the gene matches: 9. From germline, CDR1 is DFQATT and CDR2 SNEGSKA (reference sequence). This CDR3 comprises 15 residues. The CDR3 loop is CSASDRKSSTDTQYF. CDR3 in DNA: TGCAGTGCCTCGGACAGGAAGTCTAGCACAGATACGCAGTATTTT.

This clonotype was counted only a few times. The chain employs TRBV27 and TRBJ2-2; tentatively, D is TRBD1 (6 bases). The germline V gene has CDR1 MNHEY and CDR2 SMNVEV (reference sequence). This CDR3 has 14 residues. V gave up 4 bases and J gave up 2 bases, with 8 bases separating them. In DNA form, the CDR3 reads TGTGCCAGCAGTTACAGGGTAAACACCGGGGAGCTGTTTTTT. This encodes CASSYRVNTGELFF.

The rearrangement joins TRBV19 to TRBJ1-5, with D possibly being TRBD1 (6 bases). The ends were cut back, 3 bases at V and 5 bases at J, with 23 bases in the middle. Germline lookup yields CDR1 LNHDA and CDR2 SQIVND (reference sequence). This CDR3 is built from 18 residues. CDR3 bases: TGTGCCAGTAGTATGGGGGCATATAGCGGGAAGCGAGATCAGCCCCAGCATTTT. This encodes CASSMGAYSGKRDQPQHF.

The V and J genes are TRBV7-6 and TRBJ2-3; D is perhaps TRBD2 (6 bases). The germline V gene has CDR1 SGHVS and CDR2 FNYEAQ. Trimming removed 5 bases from V and 6 bases from J, with 9 bases in between. CDR3 length: 12 amino acids. This chain's CDR3 is CASSPGVDTQYF. In DNA form, the CDR3 reads TGTGCCAGCAGCCCGGGGGTGGATACGCAGTATTTT.

This clonotype came up once. The V and J genes are TRBV20-1 and TRBJ2-5, with D possibly being TRBD1 or TRBD2 (5 bases each). The CDR3 consists of 16 residues. Germline V gene data show CDR1 as DFQATT and CDR2 as SNEGSKA (reference sequence). The germline V and J ends were trimmed by 0 bases and 7 bases, with 21 bases remaining between them. CDR3 sequence: CSARDVMRGDAVTQYF. CDR3 DNA: TGCAGTGCTAGAGATGTCATGAGGGGAGATGCGGTGACCCAGTACTTC.

The chain combines TRBV6-5 with TRBJ1-4; D is unresolved. The CDR3 loop spans 17 amino acids. Germline loops: CDR1 MNHEY, CDR2 SVGAGI. Trimming shortened V by 4 bases and J by 8 bases, and 23 bases separated the two germline ends. CDR3 sequence (DNA): TGTGCCAGCAGTTCTCCACGAGCGGGAGGGAGTAGCGAAAAACTGTTTTTT. Protein product: CASSSPRAGGSSEKLFF.